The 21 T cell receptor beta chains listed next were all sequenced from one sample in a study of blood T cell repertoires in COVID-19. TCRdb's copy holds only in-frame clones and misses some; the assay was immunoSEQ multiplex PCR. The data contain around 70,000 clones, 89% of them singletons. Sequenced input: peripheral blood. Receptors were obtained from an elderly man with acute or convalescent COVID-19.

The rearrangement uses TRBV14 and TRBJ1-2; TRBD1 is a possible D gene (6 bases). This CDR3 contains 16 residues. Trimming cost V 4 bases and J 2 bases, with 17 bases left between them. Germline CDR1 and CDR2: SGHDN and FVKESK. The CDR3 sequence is CASSRDSVQGNYGYTF. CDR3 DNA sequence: TGTGCCAGCAGCCGCGATTCAGTCCAGGGGAACTATGGCTACACCTTC.

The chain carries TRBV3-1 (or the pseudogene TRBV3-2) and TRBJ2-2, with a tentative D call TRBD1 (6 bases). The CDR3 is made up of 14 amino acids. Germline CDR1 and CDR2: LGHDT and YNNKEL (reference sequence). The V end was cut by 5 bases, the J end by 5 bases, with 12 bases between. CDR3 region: CASSSRGRTGELFF. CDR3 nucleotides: TGTGCCAGCAGCTCCAGGGGTAGGACCGGGGAGCTGTTTTTT.

This CDR3 reads CASSISGNYGYTF. DNA of the CDR3: TGTGCCAGTAGTATATCAGGCAACTATGGCTACACCTTC. The rearrangement uses TRBV19 and TRBJ1-2; D ambiguous. Germline lookup yields CDR1 LNHDA and CDR2 SQIVND (reference sequence). CDR3 length equals 13 residues. V was cut by 2 bases and J by 2 bases, with 6 bases left in between.

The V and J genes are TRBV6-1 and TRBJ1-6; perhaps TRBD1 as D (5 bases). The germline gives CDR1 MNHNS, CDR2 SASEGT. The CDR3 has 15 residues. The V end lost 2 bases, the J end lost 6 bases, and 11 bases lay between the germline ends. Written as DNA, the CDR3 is TGTGCCAGCAGTGAAAACACAGGTTCTAATTCACCCCTCCACTTT. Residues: CASSENTGSNSPLHF.

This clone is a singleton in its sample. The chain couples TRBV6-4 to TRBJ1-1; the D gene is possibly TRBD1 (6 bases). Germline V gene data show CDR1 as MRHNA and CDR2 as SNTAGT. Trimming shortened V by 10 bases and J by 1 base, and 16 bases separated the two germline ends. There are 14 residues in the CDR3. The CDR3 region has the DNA TGTGCCACCATTGCCAGGGGCCGGAACACTGAAGCTTTCTTT. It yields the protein CATIARGRNTEAFF.

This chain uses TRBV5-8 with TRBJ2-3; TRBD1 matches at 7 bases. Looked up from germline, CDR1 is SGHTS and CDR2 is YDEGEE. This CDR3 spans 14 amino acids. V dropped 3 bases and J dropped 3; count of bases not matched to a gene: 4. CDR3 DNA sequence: TGTGCCAGCAGCTCACGGACAGGAACAGATACGCAGTATTTT. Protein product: CASSSRTGTDTQYF.

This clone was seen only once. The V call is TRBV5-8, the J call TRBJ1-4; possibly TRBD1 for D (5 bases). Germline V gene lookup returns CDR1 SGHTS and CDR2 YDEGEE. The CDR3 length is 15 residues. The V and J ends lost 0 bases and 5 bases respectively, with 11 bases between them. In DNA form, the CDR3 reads TGTGCCAGCAGCTTGGGACAGAACCAAAATGAAAAACTGTTTTTT. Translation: CASSLGQNQNEKLFF.

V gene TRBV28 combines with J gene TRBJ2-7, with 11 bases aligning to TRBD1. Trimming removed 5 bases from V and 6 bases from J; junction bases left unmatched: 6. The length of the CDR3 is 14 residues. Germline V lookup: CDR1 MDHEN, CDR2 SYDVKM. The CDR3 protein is CASSGGQGAREQYF. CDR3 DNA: TGTGCCAGCAGTGGCGGACAGGGGGCGCGCGAGCAGTACTTC.

The CDR3 nucleotides are TGTGCCAGCTCACCGACTAGCGGGGCATACAATGAGCAGTTCTTC. It translates to CASSPTSGAYNEQFF. The V call is TRBV18, the J call TRBJ2-1; 11 bases align to TRBD2. The ends lost 3 bases at V and 4 bases at J; junction bases unmatched: 2. Germline-derived CDR1 and CDR2 are KGHSH and LQKENI. The CDR3 loop spans 15 amino acids.

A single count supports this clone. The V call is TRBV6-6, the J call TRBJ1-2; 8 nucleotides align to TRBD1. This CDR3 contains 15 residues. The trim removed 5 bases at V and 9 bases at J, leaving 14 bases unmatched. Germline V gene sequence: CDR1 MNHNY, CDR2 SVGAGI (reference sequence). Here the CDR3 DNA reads TGTGCCAGCAGTCAATACAAAGGGACAGGCCATAGCTACACCTTC. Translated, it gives CASSQYKGTGHSYTF.

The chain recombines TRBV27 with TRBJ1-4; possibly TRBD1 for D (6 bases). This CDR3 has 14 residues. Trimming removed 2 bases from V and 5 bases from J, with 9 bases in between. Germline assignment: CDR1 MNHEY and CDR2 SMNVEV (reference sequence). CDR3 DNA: TGTGCCAGCAGTTTAGACAGGAACAATGAAAAACTGTTTTTT. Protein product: CASSLDRNNEKLFF. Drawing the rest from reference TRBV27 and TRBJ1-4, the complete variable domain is EAQVTQNPRYLITVTGKKLTVTCSQNMNHEYMSWYRQDPGLGLRQIYYSMNVEVTDKGDVPEGYKVSRKEKRNFPLILESPSPNQTSLYFCASSLDRNNEKLFFGSGTQLSVL.

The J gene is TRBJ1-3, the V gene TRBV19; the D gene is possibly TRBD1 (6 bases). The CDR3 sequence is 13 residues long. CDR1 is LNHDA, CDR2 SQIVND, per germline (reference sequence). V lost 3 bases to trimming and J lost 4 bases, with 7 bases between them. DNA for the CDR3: TGTGCCAGTAGTATTGACAGGGGAAACACCATATATTTT. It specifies CASSIDRGNTIYF.

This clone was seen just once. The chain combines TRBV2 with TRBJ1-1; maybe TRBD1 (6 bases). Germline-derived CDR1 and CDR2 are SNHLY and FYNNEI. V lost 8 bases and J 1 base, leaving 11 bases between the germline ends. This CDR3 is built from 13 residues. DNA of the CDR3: TGTGCCAGCTATGGACAGACGAACACTGAAGCTTTCTTT. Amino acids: CASYGQTNTEAFF.

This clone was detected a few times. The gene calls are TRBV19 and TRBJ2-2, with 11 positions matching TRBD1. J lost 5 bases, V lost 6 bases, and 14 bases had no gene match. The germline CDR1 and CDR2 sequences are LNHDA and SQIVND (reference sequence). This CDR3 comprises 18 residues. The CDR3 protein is CASSIKSGGQGATGELFF. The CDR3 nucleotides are TGTGCCAGTAGCATAAAGTCCGGAGGACAGGGGGCGACCGGGGAGCTGTTTTTT.

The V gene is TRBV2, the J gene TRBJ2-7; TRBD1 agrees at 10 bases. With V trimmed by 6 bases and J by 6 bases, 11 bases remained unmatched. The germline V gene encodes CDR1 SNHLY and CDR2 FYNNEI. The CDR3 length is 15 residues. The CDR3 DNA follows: TGTGCCAGCAGGGATTCGGACAGGGGGATTGGCGAGCAGTACTTC. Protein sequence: CASRDSDRGIGEQYF.

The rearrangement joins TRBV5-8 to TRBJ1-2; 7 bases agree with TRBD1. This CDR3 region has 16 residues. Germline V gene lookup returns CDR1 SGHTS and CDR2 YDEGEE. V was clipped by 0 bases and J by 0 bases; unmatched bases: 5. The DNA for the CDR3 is TGTGCCAGCAGCTTGGAGCCAGGGGGATCTAACTATGGCTACACCTTC. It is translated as CASSLEPGGSNYGYTF.

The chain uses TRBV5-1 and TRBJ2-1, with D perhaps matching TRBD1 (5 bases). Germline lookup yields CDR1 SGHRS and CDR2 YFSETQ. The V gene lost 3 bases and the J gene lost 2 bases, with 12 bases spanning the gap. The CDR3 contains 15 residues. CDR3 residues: CASSWGSTAYNEQFF. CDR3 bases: TGCGCCAGCAGCTGGGGTTCGACAGCCTACAATGAGCAGTTCTTC.

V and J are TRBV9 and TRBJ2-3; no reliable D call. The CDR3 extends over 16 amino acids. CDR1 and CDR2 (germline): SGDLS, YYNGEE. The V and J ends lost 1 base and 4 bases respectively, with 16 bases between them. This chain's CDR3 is CASSVSPYSIPDTQYF. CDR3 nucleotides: TGTGCCAGCAGCGTAAGTCCCTACAGTATTCCAGATACGCAGTATTTT.

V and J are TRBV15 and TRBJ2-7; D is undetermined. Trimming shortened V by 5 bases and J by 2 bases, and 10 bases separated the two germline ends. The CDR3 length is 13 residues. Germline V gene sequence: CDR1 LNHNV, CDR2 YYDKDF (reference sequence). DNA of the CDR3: TGTGCCACCAGCTTCCAACAGACCTACGAGCAGTACTTC. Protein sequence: CATSFQQTYEQYF.

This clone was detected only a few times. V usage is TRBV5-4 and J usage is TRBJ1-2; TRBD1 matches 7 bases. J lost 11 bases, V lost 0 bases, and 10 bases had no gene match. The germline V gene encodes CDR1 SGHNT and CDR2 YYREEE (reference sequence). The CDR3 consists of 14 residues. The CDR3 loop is CASSLATGPLRYTF. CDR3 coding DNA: TGTGCCAGCAGCTTGGCGACAGGGCCCCTGAGGTACACCTTC. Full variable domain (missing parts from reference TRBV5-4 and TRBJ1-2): ETGVTQSPTHLIKTRGQQVTLRCSSQSGHNTVSWYQQALGQGPQFIFQYYREEENGRGNFPPRFSGLQFPNYSSELNVNALELDDSALYLCASSLATGPLRYTFGSGTRLTVV.

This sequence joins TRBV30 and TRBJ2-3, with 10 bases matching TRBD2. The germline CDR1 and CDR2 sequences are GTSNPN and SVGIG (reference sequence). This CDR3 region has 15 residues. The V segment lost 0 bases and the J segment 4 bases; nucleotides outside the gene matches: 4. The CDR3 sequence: CAWSVLAGVPDTQYF. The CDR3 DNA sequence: TGTGCCTGGAGTGTGCTAGCGGGAGTCCCAGATACGCAGTATTTT.